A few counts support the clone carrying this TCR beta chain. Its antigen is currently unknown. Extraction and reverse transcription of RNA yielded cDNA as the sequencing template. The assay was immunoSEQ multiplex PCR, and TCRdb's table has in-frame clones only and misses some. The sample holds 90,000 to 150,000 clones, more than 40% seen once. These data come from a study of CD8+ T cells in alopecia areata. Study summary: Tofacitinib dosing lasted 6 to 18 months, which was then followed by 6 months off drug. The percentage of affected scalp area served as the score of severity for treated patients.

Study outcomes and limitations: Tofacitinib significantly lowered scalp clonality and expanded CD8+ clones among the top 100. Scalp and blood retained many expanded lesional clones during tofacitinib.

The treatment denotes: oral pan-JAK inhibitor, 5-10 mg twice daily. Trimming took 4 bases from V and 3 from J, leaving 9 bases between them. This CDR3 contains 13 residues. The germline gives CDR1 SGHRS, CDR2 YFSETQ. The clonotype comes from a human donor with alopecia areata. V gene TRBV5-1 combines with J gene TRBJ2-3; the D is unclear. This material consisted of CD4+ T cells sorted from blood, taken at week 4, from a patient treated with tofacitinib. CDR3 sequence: CASSPQTTDTQYF. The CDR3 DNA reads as TGCGCCAGCAGCCCCCAGACAACAGATACGCAGTATTTT. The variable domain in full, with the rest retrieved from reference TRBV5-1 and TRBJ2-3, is KAGVTQTPRYLIKTRGQQVTLSCSPISGHRSVSWYQQTPGQGLQFLFEYFSETQRNKGNFPGRFSGRQFSNSRSEMNVSTLELGDSALYLCASSPQTTDTQYFGPGTRLTVL.